The T cell receptor (beta chain) under discussion was sequenced for a study of T cell responses to AZD1222 COVID-19 vaccine. Study-wide results and limits: The span of vaccine-associated CD4 TCRs extended across spike, with dominance at 160-218 and 743-854. Reportedly, close to half of spike-specific TCRs are directed against unmutated variant regions. Mostly white British, mostly female donors; authors suggested clonal diversity may be underestimated.

Trimming took 0 bases from V and 8 from J; bases not matched to a gene: 6. Germline V gene data show CDR1 as LGHDT and CDR2 as YNNKEL (reference sequence). CDR3 length equals 14 residues. Comments on this clone: Antigen unknown.

The protocol was immunoSEQ multiplex PCR, while the TCRdb copy is restricted to in-frame clones and leaves out a portion. The sample includes 150,000 to 200,000 clones, approximately 91% of them seen just once. This sample comprised peripheral blood, obtained 28 days after the second AZD1222 dose. The chain links TRBV3-1 (or the pseudogene TRBV3-2) to TRBJ1-2, with 7 bases identical to TRBD1. The TCR sequence derives from an adult who received the AZD1222 COVID-19 vaccine. The CDR3 here is CASSQDLGQQGYTF. The CDR3 DNA reads TGTGCCAGCAGCCAAGATCTGGGACAGCAAGGCTACACCTTC.